The clone carrying this T cell receptor (beta chain) has at least ten counts. V shed 5 bases, J shed 2 bases, and the junction held 3 bases outside the gene matches. The CDR3 has 14 residues. These data belong to a study of T cells in Graves' hyperthyroidism and ophthalmopathy. The TCR beta CDR3 regions underwent amplification using RNA transcripts as the source. HTBI primers were used for first-round RT-PCR of the TCR CDR3. TCRdb used MiXCR to reprocess the multiplex PCR reads, holding one entry per CDR3 protein. The table records approximately 400,000 distinct CDR3 sequences, roughly 14% of them present only once. Patients aged 18 to 65 had newly diagnosed hyperthyroidism that had lasted under 2 months.

The sequenced sample was blood. This clonotype was sampled from a young woman with Graves' hyperthyroidism. The chain joins TRBV12-3 or TRBV12-4 to TRBJ2-1; 7 nucleotides agree with TRBD1. The CDR3 nucleotides read TGTGCCAGCAGTATCGGGACAGCCTACAATGAGCAGTTCTTC. This translates into CASSIGTAYNEQFF.